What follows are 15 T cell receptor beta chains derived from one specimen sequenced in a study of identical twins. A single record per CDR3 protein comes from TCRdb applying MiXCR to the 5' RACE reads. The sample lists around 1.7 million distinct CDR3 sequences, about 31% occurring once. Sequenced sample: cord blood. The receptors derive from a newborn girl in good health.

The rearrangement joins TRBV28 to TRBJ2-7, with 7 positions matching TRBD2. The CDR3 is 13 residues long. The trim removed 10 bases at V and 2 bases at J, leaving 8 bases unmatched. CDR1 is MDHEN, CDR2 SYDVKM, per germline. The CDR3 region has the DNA TGTGCCACCGTTAGCGGGCACGCCTACGAGCAGTACTTC. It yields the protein CATVSGHAYEQYF.

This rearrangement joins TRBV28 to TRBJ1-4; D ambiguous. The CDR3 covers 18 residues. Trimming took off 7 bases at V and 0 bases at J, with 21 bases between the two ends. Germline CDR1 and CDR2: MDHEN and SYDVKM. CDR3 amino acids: CASTSGVRLLATNEKLFF. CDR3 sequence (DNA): TGTGCCAGCACGTCCGGGGTCAGACTTTTAGCAACTAATGAAAAACTGTTTTTT. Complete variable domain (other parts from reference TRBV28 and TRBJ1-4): DVKVTQSSRYLVKRTGEKVFLECVQDMDHENMFWYRQDPGLGLRLIYFSYDVKMKEKGDIPEGYSVSREKKERFSLILESASTNQTSMYLCASTSGVRLLATNEKLFFGSGTQLSVL.

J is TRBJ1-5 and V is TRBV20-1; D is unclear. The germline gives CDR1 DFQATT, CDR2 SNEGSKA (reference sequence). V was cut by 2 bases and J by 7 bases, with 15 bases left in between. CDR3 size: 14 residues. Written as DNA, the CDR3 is TGCAGTGCTAGACCCGGACGGCTGGGGCAGCCCCAGCATTTT. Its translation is CSARPGRLGQPQHF.

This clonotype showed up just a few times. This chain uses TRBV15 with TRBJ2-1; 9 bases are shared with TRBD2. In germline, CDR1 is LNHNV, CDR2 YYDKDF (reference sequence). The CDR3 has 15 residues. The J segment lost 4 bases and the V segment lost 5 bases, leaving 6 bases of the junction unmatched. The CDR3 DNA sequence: TGTGCCACCAGCCGTACTAGCGGGCCTTACAATGAGCAGTTCTTC. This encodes CATSRTSGPYNEQFF.

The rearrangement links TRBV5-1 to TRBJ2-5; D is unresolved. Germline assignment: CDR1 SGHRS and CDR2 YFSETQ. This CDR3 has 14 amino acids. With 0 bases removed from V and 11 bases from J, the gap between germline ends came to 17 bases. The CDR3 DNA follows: TGCGCCAGCAGCTTGGAACAGTGGCACAATGAGCAGTACTTC. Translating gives CASSLEQWHNEQYF.

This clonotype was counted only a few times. CDR3 DNA sequence: TGTGCCAGCAGTGAAGGGGGGATAACATACAATGAGCAGTACTTC. Translation: CASSEGGITYNEQYF. The chain carries TRBV2 and TRBJ2-7, with D perhaps TRBD1 or TRBD2 (5 bases each). Trimming removed 1 base from V and 7 bases from J, with 17 bases in between. The CDR3 is 15 amino acids. The V gene's germline CDR1 is SNHLY and CDR2 FYNNEI.

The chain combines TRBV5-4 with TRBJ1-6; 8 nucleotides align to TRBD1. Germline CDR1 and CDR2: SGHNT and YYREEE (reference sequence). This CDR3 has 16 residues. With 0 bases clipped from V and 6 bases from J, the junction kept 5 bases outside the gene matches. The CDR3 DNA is TGTGCCAGCAGCTTGGACCAGGACAGGGCTAATTCACCCCTCCACTTT. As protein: CASSLDQDRANSPLHF.

The chain's CDR3 is CASSDLAPTDTQYF. DNA for the CDR3: TGTGCCAGCAGTGACCTAGCCCCCACAGATACGCAGTATTTT. V and J are TRBV6-1 and TRBJ2-3, with a weak D call TRBD2 (5 bases). This CDR3 has 14 amino acids. Trimming removed 3 bases from V and 2 bases from J, with 9 bases in between. Germline lookup yields CDR1 MNHNS and CDR2 SASEGT.

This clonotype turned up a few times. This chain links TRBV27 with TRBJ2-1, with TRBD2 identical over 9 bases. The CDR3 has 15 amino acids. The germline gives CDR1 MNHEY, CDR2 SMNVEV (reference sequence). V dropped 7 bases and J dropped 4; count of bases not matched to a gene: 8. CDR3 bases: TGTGCCAGCATTCCCTTAGCGGGGGCATACAATGAGCAGTTCTTC. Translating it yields CASIPLAGAYNEQFF.

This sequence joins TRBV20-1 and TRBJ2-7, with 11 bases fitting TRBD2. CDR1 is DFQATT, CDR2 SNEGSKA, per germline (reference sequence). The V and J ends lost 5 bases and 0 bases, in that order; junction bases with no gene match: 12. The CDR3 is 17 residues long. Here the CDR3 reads CSADLGRTSGSSYEQYF. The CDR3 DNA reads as TGCAGTGCTGACTTGGGCCGTACTAGCGGGAGCTCCTACGAGCAGTACTTC.

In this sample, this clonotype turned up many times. CDR3: CAIGGGYGYTF. CDR3 DNA: TGTGCCATCGGGGGGGGCTATGGCTACACCTTC. The chain combines TRBV10-3 with TRBJ1-2, with a tentative D call TRBD1 (5 bases). Germline V gene data show CDR1 as ENHRY and CDR2 as SYGVKD. The CDR3 spans 11 residues. The V gene lost 8 bases and the J gene lost 4 bases, with 8 bases spanning the gap.

Here the CDR3 DNA reads TGTGCCAGCAGTTACGAAGGACTTCCTAGCACAGATACGCAGTATTTT. Encoded protein: CASSYEGLPSTDTQYF. The chain has TRBV6-5 and TRBJ2-3; D might be TRBD2 (5 bases). Trimming cost V 2 bases and J 0 bases, with 12 bases left between them. This CDR3 region has 16 residues. CDR1 is MNHEY, CDR2 SVGAGI, per germline.

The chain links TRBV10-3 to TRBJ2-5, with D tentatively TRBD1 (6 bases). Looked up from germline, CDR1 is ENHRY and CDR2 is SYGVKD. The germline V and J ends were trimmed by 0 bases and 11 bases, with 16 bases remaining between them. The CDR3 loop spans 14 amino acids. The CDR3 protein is CAISESNRENEQYF. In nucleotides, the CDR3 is TGTGCCATCAGTGAGTCTAACAGGGAGAATGAGCAGTACTTC.

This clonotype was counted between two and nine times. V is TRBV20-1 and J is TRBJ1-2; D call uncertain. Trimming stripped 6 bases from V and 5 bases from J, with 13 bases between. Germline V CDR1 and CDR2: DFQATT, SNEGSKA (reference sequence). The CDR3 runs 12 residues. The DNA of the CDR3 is TGCAGTGCCTGGACCTCTCGGTATGGCTACACCTTC. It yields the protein CSAWTSRYGYTF.

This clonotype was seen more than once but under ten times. This CDR3 is CASSLIALGGGELFF. The CDR3 DNA follows: TGTGCCAGCAGTTTAATAGCTCTGGGTGGCGGGGAGCTGTTTTTT. This rearrangement joins TRBV12-3 or TRBV12-4 to TRBJ2-2; D is uncertain. V dropped 2 bases and J dropped 7 bases, with 14 bases sitting between them. The CDR3 covers 15 residues.